A selection of T cell receptor beta chains follows, all from one sample in a study of cytomegalovirus exposure and HLA in healthy donors. The method was immunoSEQ multiplex PCR; TCRdb's version includes in-frame clones alone and lacks a portion of them. The repertoire holds around 94,000 clones, with 60% to 80% as singletons. Sequencing input: PBMCs. The receptors were sampled from a woman aged 60-70 years in good health and CMV-seropositive. Each CDR3 is given with its conserved first and last residue. Fields, in order: D gene, V gene, J gene, clone size, CDR3 protein, CDR3 DNA. The D gene is left open where the match is weak. Expanded clones are given a class, and other clones once, few, many or no size at all.

>NA|TRBV4-2|TRBJ1-2|NA
CASSQVSGGASGGYTF
TGTGCCAGCAGCCAGGTCAGCGGGGGCGCTTCAGGTGGCTACACCTTC
>TRBD2|TRBV7-9|TRBJ2-3|few
CASSPGTSGSTDTQYF
TGTGCCAGCAGCCCGGGGACTAGCGGGAGCACAGATACGCAGTATTTT
>TRBD2|TRBV7-9|TRBJ2-1|NA
CASSLRTSGGYNEQFF
TGTGCCAGCAGCTTAAGAACTAGCGGGGGTTACAATGAGCAGTTCTTC
>TRBD2|TRBV7-2|TRBJ2-5|once
CASSTSGSGLETQYF
TGTGCCAGCAGCACCAGCGGGAGCGGATTAGAGACCCAGTACTTC
>TRBD2|TRBV5-4|TRBJ2-5|NA
CASSLFGLAGEQETQYF
TGTGCCAGCAGCTTGTTCGGACTAGCGGGAGAACAAGAGACCCAGTACTTC
>NA|TRBV19|TRBJ1-5|NA
CASAGLGQPQHF
TGTGCCAGTGCAGGGTTGGGTCAGCCCCAGCATTTT
>NA|TRBV5-1|TRBJ2-1|NA
CASSSFSGSSYNEQFF
TGCGCCAGCAGTTCCTTCAGCGGCAGCTCCTACAATGAGCAGTTCTTC
>TRBD1|TRBV4-1|TRBJ2-7|once
CASSQLQTGGSGEQYF
TGCGCCAGCAGCCAACTCCAGACAGGGGGCTCCGGGGAGCAGTACTTC
>TRBD1|TRBV4-2|TRBJ1-1|NA
CASSQVGGTGSTEAFF
TGTGCCAGCAGCCAAGTAGGGGGGACAGGGAGCACTGAAGCTTTCTTT
>TRBD1|TRBV19|TRBJ1-2|NA
CASSPRQGPSYGYTF
TGTGCCAGTAGTCCAAGACAGGGGCCAAGCTATGGCTACACCTTC
>NA|TRBV5-1|TRBJ2-7|few
CASREWEEAYEQYF
TGCGCCAGCAGGGAGTGGGAGGAAGCCTACGAGCAGTACTTC
>NA|TRBV9|TRBJ1-1|NA
CASSVEIARDGRTEAFF
TGTGCCAGCAGCGTAGAAATCGCGAGGGATGGGCGCACGGAAGCTTTCTTT
>NA|TRBV5-1|TRBJ2-4|NA
CASSLDGSWNIQYF
TGCGCCAGCAGCTTGGACGGGAGTTGGAACATTCAGTACTTC
>TRBD2|TRBV10-3|TRBJ2-1|NA
CAISEGLAGALEQFF
TGTGCCATCAGTGAGGGACTAGCGGGAGCTCTAGAGCAGTTCTTC
>TRBD2|TRBV27|TRBJ2-7|NA
CASSLRFGGSTYEQYF
TGTGCCAGCAGTTTAAGGTTCGGCGGGAGCACCTACGAGCAGTACTTC
>NA|TRBV7-9|TRBJ1-3|few
CASSLTVSGNTIYF
TGTGCCAGCAGCCTGACAGTATCTGGAAACACCATATATTTT
>NA|TRBV10-3|TRBJ1-1|few
CAISGGGGGTTEAFF
TGTGCCATCAGCGGAGGGGGAGGGGGGACCACTGAAGCTTTCTTT
>NA|TRBV7-9|TRBJ1-1|few
CASSLRGDTEAFF
TGTGCCAGCAGCTTACGGGGGGACACTGAAGCTTTCTTT
>NA|TRBV19|TRBJ1-1|NA
CASSDRGRPNTEAFF
TGTGCCAGTAGCGATCGTGGCAGGCCGAACACTGAAGCTTTCTTT
>NA|TRBV5-1|TRBJ2-7|once
CASSLDRGGYEQYF
TGCGCCAGCAGCTTGGACAGGGGGGGGTACGAGCAGTACTTC
>TRBD2|TRBV11-1|TRBJ2-1|NA
CASSLGLAGGGEQFF
TGTGCCAGCAGCTTAGGTCTAGCGGGAGGCGGTGAGCAGTTCTTC
>TRBD1|TRBV5-6|TRBJ2-7|once
CASGQVPSSYEQYF
TGTGCCAGCGGACAGGTCCCGAGCTCCTACGAGCAGTACTTC
>TRBD2|TRBV19|TRBJ2-1|NA
CASRLAGVSNEQFF
TGTGCCAGTCGACTAGCGGGAGTGAGCAATGAGCAGTTCTTC
>NA|TRBV30|TRBJ2-3|once
CAAWRDSSDTQYF
TGTGCCGCCTGGAGGGACTCATCAGATACGCAGTATTTT
>NA|TRBV6-1|TRBJ1-1|NA
CASSSGGTEAFF
TGTGCCAGCAGTTCCGGCGGCACTGAAGCTTTCTTT
>NA|TRBV6-1|TRBJ2-5|NA
CASSTQVQETQYF
TGTGCCAGCAGTACTCAGGTCCAAGAGACCCAGTACTTC
>NA|TRBV5-1|TRBJ1-2|few
CASSLVGRGHGYTF
TGCGCCAGCAGCTTGGTCGGCAGGGGACATGGCTACACCTTC
>TRBD2|TRBV15|TRBJ2-1|NA
CATSRSGTSGSWYNEQFF
TGTGCCACCAGCAGAAGCGGGACTAGCGGGAGTTGGTACAATGAGCAGTTCTTC
>NA|TRBV1|TRBJ2-3|NA
CTSSQDPAGATDTQYF
TGCACCAGCAGCCAAGATCCAGCGGGAGCCACAGATACGCAGTATTTT
>NA|TRBV28|TRBJ1-4|NA
CASGRVPTNEKLFF
TGTGCCAGCGGCAGGGTCCCAACTAATGAAAAACTGTTTTTT
>TRBD1|TRBV27|TRBJ1-2|NA
CASSASGTGAPFGYGYTF
TGTGCCAGCAGTGCCTCCGGGACAGGTGCCCCTTTTGGCTATGGCTACACCTTC
>TRBD2|TRBV19|TRBJ2-2|NA
CASRGLAETSGELFF
TGTGCCAGTAGGGGACTAGCGGAGACGTCCGGGGAGCTGTTTTTT
>NA|TRBV9|TRBJ2-5|NA
CASSVEASTGPETQYF
TGTGCCAGCAGCGTAGAAGCGAGCACAGGCCCAGAGACCCAGTACTTC
>TRBD1|TRBV7-3|TRBJ2-1|once
CASSLNRQGKQFF
TGTGCCAGCAGCTTAAATCGACAGGGCAAGCAGTTCTTC
>TRBD1|TRBV19|TRBJ2-6|many
CASSGQGASGANVLTF
TGTGCCAGTTCGGGACAGGGGGCATCTGGGGCCAACGTCCTGACTTTC